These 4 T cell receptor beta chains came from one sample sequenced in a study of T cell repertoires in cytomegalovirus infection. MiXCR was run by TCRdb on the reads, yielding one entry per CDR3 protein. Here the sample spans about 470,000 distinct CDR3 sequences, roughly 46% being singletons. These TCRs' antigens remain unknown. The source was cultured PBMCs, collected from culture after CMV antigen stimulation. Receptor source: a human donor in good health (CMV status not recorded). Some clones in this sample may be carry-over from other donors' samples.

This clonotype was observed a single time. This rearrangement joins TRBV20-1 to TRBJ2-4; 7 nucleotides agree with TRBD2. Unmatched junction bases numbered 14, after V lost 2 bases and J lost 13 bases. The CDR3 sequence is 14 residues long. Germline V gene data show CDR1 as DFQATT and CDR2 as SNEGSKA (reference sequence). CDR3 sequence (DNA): TGCAGTGCTAGACCACATCTGGGGCGGGAGATCCAGTACTTC. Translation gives CSARPHLGREIQYF.

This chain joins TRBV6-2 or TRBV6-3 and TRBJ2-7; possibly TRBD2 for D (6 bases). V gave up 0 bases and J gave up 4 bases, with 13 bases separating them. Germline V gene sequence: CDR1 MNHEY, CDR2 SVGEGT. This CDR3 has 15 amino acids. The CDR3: CASSYSSSAGYEQYF. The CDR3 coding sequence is TGTGCCAGCAGTTACTCCTCTAGCGCTGGATACGAGCAGTACTTC.

CDR3 DNA sequence: TGTGCCAGCAGCTTATCCGACAGGCGACAAGAGACCCAGTACTTC. Protein sequence: CASSLSDRRQETQYF. The chain combines TRBV7-2 with TRBJ2-5, with D possibly TRBD1 on 6 matching bases. V lost 2 bases to trimming and J lost 2 bases, with 12 bases between them. The CDR3 contains 15 residues. Germline-derived CDR1 and CDR2 are SGHTA and FQGNSA.

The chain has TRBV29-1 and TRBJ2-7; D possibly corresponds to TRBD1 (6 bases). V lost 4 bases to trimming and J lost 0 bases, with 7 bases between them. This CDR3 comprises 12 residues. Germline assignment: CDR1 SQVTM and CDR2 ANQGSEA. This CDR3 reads CSVGQDSYEQYF. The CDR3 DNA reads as TGCAGCGTTGGACAGGACTCCTACGAGCAGTACTTC.